This paragraph reports one T cell receptor beta chain. This entry comes from a study of blood T cell repertoires in COVID-19. For the study at large: Samples representing acute and convalescent COVID-19 were sourced from the United States, Italy and Spain.

V was pared by 4 bases and J by 8 bases, with 7 bases of the junction left unmatched. The CDR3 extends over 14 amino acids. Germline CDR1 and CDR2: LNHDA and SQIVND (reference sequence). Authors' data handling: By means of reference gene primer amplification, nucleated cell counts were estimated. Here immunoSEQ multiplex PCR was the method, and the copy in TCRdb shows in-frame clones only, minus some. That table supplies the V and J calls and clone size; D and trimming were determined from the DNA. The sample includes 40,000 to 60,000 clones, roughly 85% of them seen just once. This chain uses TRBV19 with TRBJ2-4, with TRBD1 identical over 8 bases. This TCR was recovered from a man in his 70s with acute or convalescent COVID-19. The sample consisted of peripheral blood. CDR3 sequence (DNA): TGTGCCAGTAGTAAAAGTGACAGGGGAGACATTCAGTACTTC. Protein product: CASSKSDRGDIQYF.